This entry lists 30 T cell receptor beta chains sequenced from one sample in a study of blood T cell repertoires in COVID-19. The assay was immunoSEQ multiplex PCR, and TCRdb's table has in-frame clones only and misses some. The sample lists under 350,000 clones, around nine tenths occurring once. The sample taken for sequencing was peripheral blood. The receptors come from a man between 35 and 55 years old with acute or convalescent COVID-19.

This chain uses TRBV4-2 with TRBJ1-1, with 8 bases identical to TRBD1. The ends lost 5 bases at V and 4 bases at J; junction bases unmatched: 3. Germline loops: CDR1 LGHNA, CDR2 YNFKEQ. CDR3 size: 13 residues. The DNA of the CDR3 is TGTGCCAGCAGCGCACAGGGGGGCACTGAAGCTTTCTTT. This codes for CASSAQGGTEAFF.

This clone occurred once. The chain links TRBV11-2 to TRBJ2-1; D is possibly TRBD2 (6 bases). In germline, CDR1 is SGHAT, CDR2 FQNNGV. The CDR3 loop spans 16 amino acids. Between the trimmed V and J ends, which lost 5 bases and 4 bases, there was a span of 18 bases. The CDR3 DNA reads as TGTGCCAGCAGCACTAACGGGGGTTCCGCGTACAATGAGCAGTTCTTC. This encodes CASSTNGGSAYNEQFF.

V usage is TRBV29-1 and J usage is TRBJ2-1, with D tentatively TRBD2 (6 bases). This CDR3 comprises 14 residues. Per germline, CDR1 SQVTM and CDR2 ANQGSEA. Trimming pared 3 bases from V and 10 bases from J, leaving 19 bases between. CDR3 DNA sequence: TGCAGCGTTGAGCCGGACCGGAGGGTCGTAGAGCAGTTCTTC. This gives the protein CSVEPDRRVVEQFF.

The rearrangement joins TRBV7-2 to TRBJ1-1; 7 nucleotides agree with TRBD1. This CDR3 spans 13 amino acids. The V segment lost 5 bases and the J segment 7 bases; nucleotides outside the gene matches: 7. Per germline, CDR1 SGHTA and CDR2 FQGNSA. The CDR3 DNA is TGTGCCAGCAGCACCCAGACAGGGTTTGAAGCTTTCTTT. Translation gives CASSTQTGFEAFF.

This sequence joins TRBV11-3 and TRBJ2-1, with D possibly being TRBD2 (7 bases). The germline V gene has CDR1 SGHNT and CDR2 YENEEA. This CDR3 has 14 amino acids. Trimming took 1 base from V and 9 from J, leaving 13 bases between them. The CDR3 DNA is TGTGCCAGCAGCTTAGCTGCGGGGGCGGGTGAGCAGTTCTTC. It encodes CASSLAAGAGEQFF. The variable domain in full, with the rest retrieved from reference TRBV11-3 and TRBJ2-1, is EAGVVQSPRYKIIEKKQPVAFWCNPISGHNTLYWYLQNLGQGPELLIRYENEEAVDDSQLPKDRFSAERLKGVDSTLKIQPAELGDSAVYLCASSLAAGAGEQFFGPGTRLTVL.

The chain couples TRBV5-4 to TRBJ2-7, with 9 bases fitting TRBD2. CDR1 is SGHNT, CDR2 YYREEE, per germline (reference sequence). This CDR3 spans 16 amino acids. V lost 2 bases to trimming and J lost 2 bases; unmatched junction nucleotides: 8. CDR3: CASSFRVGGGAYEQYF. Here the CDR3 DNA reads TGTGCCAGCAGCTTCAGAGTTGGCGGGGGGGCCTACGAGCAGTACTTC.

The rearrangement links TRBV29-1 to TRBJ2-2; TRBD2 might be the D (5 bases). The V and J ends lost 2 bases and 1 base respectively, with 11 bases between them. Germline CDR1 SQVTM, CDR2 ANQGSEA. This CDR3 spans 15 amino acids. CDR3 sequence (DNA): TGCAGCGTTGAAAGTAGGGAGAGGAACACCGGGGAGCTGTTTTTT. Translated, it gives CSVESRERNTGELFF.

This clone is a singleton in its sample. This chain connects TRBV29-1 to TRBJ2-7; a possible D gene is TRBD1 (6 bases). V dropped 0 bases and J dropped 9 bases, with 18 bases sitting between them. CDR3 length equals 14 residues. Germline CDR1 SQVTM, CDR2 ANQGSEA. The CDR3 DNA reads TGCAGCGTTGAAGATCAGCCAGGGGCTAGGGTGCAGTACTTC. It translates to CSVEDQPGARVQYF.

V gene TRBV4-1 combines with J gene TRBJ2-1; 8 bases are shared with TRBD1. This CDR3 is built from 17 residues. Germline V gives CDR1 MGHRA, CDR2 YSYEKL. The trim removed 0 bases at V and 4 bases at J, leaving 8 bases unmatched. CDR3 residues: CASSQDWDRSGYNEQFF. The CDR3 DNA follows: TGCGCCAGCAGCCAAGATTGGGACAGGTCTGGGTACAATGAGCAGTTCTTC.

The chain carries TRBV5-4 and TRBJ1-4, with D tentatively TRBD1 (6 bases). Germline CDR1 SGHNT, CDR2 YYREEE (reference sequence). Trimming removed 4 bases at V and 8 bases at J, with 18 bases between. This CDR3 region has 15 residues. CDR3 residues: CASSKNQGTVEKLFF. CDR3 in DNA: TGTGCCAGCAGCAAGAATCAGGGGACGGTGGAAAAACTGTTTTTT.

V usage is TRBV6-5 and J usage is TRBJ2-7; TRBD1 might be the D (6 bases). The V and J ends lost 4 bases and 7 bases respectively, with 17 bases between them. CDR1 is MNHEY and CDR2 is SVGAGI in the germline V gene. CDR3 length equals 14 residues. CDR3 residues: CASSSLRTADEQYF. CDR3 bases: TGTGCCAGCAGTTCCCTTCGGACAGCTGATGAGCAGTACTTC.

The chain is built from TRBV19 and TRBJ1-5, with D maybe TRBD1 (6 bases). This CDR3 region has 14 residues. Trimming took off 11 bases at V and 0 bases at J, with 14 bases between the two ends. Germline V gene lookup returns CDR1 LNHDA and CDR2 SQIVND (reference sequence). The CDR3 loop reads CASEDRLSNQPQHF. The CDR3 DNA reads as TGTGCCTCGGAGGACAGACTTAGCAATCAGCCCCAGCATTTT.

This clone has more than one count but fewer than ten. The V gene is TRBV10-3, the J gene TRBJ1-5; possibly TRBD1 for D (5 bases). V gave up 1 base and J gave up 5 bases, with 12 bases separating them. The CDR3 runs to 15 residues. Germline V gene lookup returns CDR1 ENHRY and CDR2 SYGVKD. CDR3 bases: TGTGCCATCAGTGAGTTTTGGGGGGAGGATCAGCCCCAGCATTTT. Its protein is CAISEFWGEDQPQHF.

This sequence joins TRBV2 and TRBJ2-7, with TRBD2 identical over 10 bases. Germline V gives CDR1 SNHLY, CDR2 FYNNEI. The CDR3 has 14 amino acids. After removal of 4 bases from V and 2 bases from J, the junction contained 2 bases not matched to a gene. CDR3 sequence reads: CASSVLAGAYEQYF. CDR3 DNA: TGTGCCAGCAGTGTCCTAGCGGGGGCCTACGAGCAGTACTTC.

This chain links TRBV3-1 (or the pseudogene TRBV3-2) with TRBJ2-3, with D unclear. The ends were cut back, 4 bases at V and 2 bases at J, with 7 bases in the middle. CDR1 LGHDT and CDR2 YNNKEL come from the germline V gene (reference sequence). The CDR3 is 13 residues long. The CDR3: CASSLINTDTQYF. CDR3 coding DNA: TGTGCCAGCAGCCTTATAAACACAGATACGCAGTATTTT.

The rearrangement uses TRBV6-5 and TRBJ1-2, with 9 positions matching TRBD1. Unmatched junction bases numbered 8, after V lost 7 bases and J lost 5 bases. The CDR3 is made up of 14 amino acids. The germline gives CDR1 MNHEY, CDR2 SVGAGI. CDR3 nucleotide sequence: TGTGCCAGCACCATGACAGGGGGAAGATATGGCTACACCTTC. Its protein product is CASTMTGGRYGYTF.

The DNA for the CDR3 is TGCGCCAGCAGTGAGCTGAGCGGGGGGCAGTATTTT. Its translation: CASSELSGGQYF. The chain couples TRBV10-1 to TRBJ2-3, with 8 bases that match TRBD2. Germline loops: CDR1 WNHNN, CDR2 SYGVQD (reference sequence). This CDR3 spans 12 amino acids. Losses at the gene ends were 2 bases for V and 11 bases for J; bases not matched to a gene: 3.

V usage is TRBV2 and J usage is TRBJ1-2; 9 nucleotides align to TRBD1. After removal of 1 base from V and 6 bases from J, the junction contained 6 bases not matched to a gene. The germline V gene has CDR1 SNHLY and CDR2 FYNNEI. This CDR3 region has 15 residues. The CDR3 coding sequence is TGTGCCAGCAGTGAAGGGACAGGGGCTAGAGATGGCTACACCTTC. Encoded protein: CASSEGTGARDGYTF.

The chain carries TRBV6-5 and TRBJ1-1; no definite D call. The germline gives CDR1 MNHEY, CDR2 SVGAGI. This CDR3 has 13 amino acids. Between the trimmed V and J ends, which lost 2 bases and 4 bases, there was a span of 8 bases. CDR3 amino acids: CASSYRHGTEAFF. CDR3 DNA sequence: TGTGCCAGCAGTTACCGACACGGCACTGAAGCTTTCTTT.

The chain couples TRBV10-3 to TRBJ1-1; 9 positions agree with TRBD1. V lost 5 bases and J lost 8; bases outside the gene matches: 6. CDR1 is ENHRY and CDR2 is SYGVKD in the germline V gene. This CDR3 spans 13 amino acids. The chain's CDR3 is CAISPLDRGEAFF. DNA for the CDR3: TGTGCCATCAGTCCCCTGGACAGGGGCGAAGCTTTCTTT.

The chain combines TRBV7-8 with TRBJ1-5; unclear D gene. This CDR3 is built from 14 residues. Germline assignment: CDR1 SGHVS and CDR2 FQNEAQ. V gave up 2 bases and J gave up 0 bases, with 5 bases separating them. CDR3 in amino acids: CASSLLGSNQPQHF. The CDR3 DNA reads as TGTGCCAGCAGCTTACTCGGTAGCAATCAGCCCCAGCATTTT.

The chain links TRBV6-5 to TRBJ1-6; D is unresolved. The CDR3 extends over 12 amino acids. The V gene lost 6 bases and the J gene lost 7 bases, with 7 bases spanning the gap. The germline V gene encodes CDR1 MNHEY and CDR2 SVGAGI. CDR3 nucleotides: TGTGCCAGCAGGAGGCAGAATTCACCCCTCCACTTT. It is translated as CASRRQNSPLHF.

This clone was seen a single time. The rearrangement joins TRBV18 to TRBJ1-2; TRBD1 is a possible D gene (5 bases). Per germline, CDR1 KGHSH and CDR2 LQKENI. The ends were cut back, 3 bases at V and 2 bases at J, with 7 bases in the middle. CDR3 size: 13 residues. The CDR3 coding sequence is TGTGCCAGCTCACCCTCAGGGAACTATGGCTACACCTTC. As protein: CASSPSGNYGYTF.

The gene calls are TRBV5-6 and TRBJ2-7; 9 bases line up with TRBD1. J was trimmed by 7 bases and V by 4 bases; bases with no gene match: 15. Germline assignment: CDR1 SGHDT and CDR2 YYEEEE. This CDR3 spans 16 amino acids. The CDR3 DNA reads as TGTGCCAGCAGCCCGGACAGGGGCGAACTATTCAAGGAGCAGTACTTC. It is translated as CASSPDRGELFKEQYF. The whole variable domain, remainder taken from reference TRBV5-6 and TRBJ2-7, is DAGVTQSPTHLIKTRGQQVTLRCSPKSGHDTVSWYQQALGQGPQFIFQYYEEEERQRGNFPDRFSGHQFPNYSSELNVNALLLGDSALYLCASSPDRGELFKEQYFGPGTRLTVT.

This chain uses TRBV10-1 with TRBJ2-3; 11 bases are shared with TRBD1. Trimming at V came to 0 bases and at J to 3 bases, leaving 2 bases not matched to a gene. This CDR3 spans 16 amino acids. Germline V CDR1 and CDR2: WNHNN, SYGVQD (reference sequence). CDR3 in amino acids: CASSESGTGGTDTQYF. CDR3 in DNA: TGCGCCAGCAGTGAGTCCGGGACAGGGGGGACAGATACGCAGTATTTT.

The rearrangement joins TRBV5-1 to TRBJ1-6; 8 bases match TRBD1. The CDR3 spans 15 residues. Germline assignment: CDR1 SGHRS and CDR2 YFSETQ. V dropped 0 bases and J dropped 9; count of bases not matched to a gene: 5. CDR3 DNA sequence: TGCGCCAGCAGCTTGGTGACAGGGGTAATTTCACCCCTCCACTTT. Its translation is CASSLVTGVISPLHF.

The chain employs TRBV9 and TRBJ1-2; no reliable D call. CDR1 and CDR2 from the germline V gene are SGDLS and YYNGEE. Trimming took off 0 bases at V and 8 bases at J, with 14 bases between the two ends. This CDR3 has 14 residues. The CDR3 reads CASSVVGGRGGYTF. The CDR3 bases are TGTGCCAGCAGCGTAGTCGGCGGGAGAGGGGGCTACACCTTC.

This clone has only one observation. This chain connects TRBV13 to TRBJ1-1; no clear D gene. V gave up 4 bases and J gave up 8 bases, with 5 bases separating them. This CDR3 has 10 amino acids. Per the germline V gene, CDR1 is PRHDT and CDR2 is FYEKMQ (reference sequence). CDR3 residues: CASSSSEAFF. The CDR3 DNA reads TGTGCCAGCAGCTCCTCGGAAGCTTTCTTT.

J is TRBJ2-1 and V is TRBV19; weak D call: TRBD1 (6 bases). Germline loops: CDR1 LNHDA, CDR2 SQIVND (reference sequence). V was clipped by 5 bases and J by 7 bases, with 12 bases between them. The CDR3 spans 13 residues. CDR3 region: CASSSYRDNEQFF. The CDR3 nucleotides are TGTGCCAGTAGTTCGTACAGGGATAATGAGCAGTTCTTC.

CDR3 in amino acids: CAISESRVDTEAFF. The CDR3 region has the DNA TGTGCCATCAGTGAGTCGAGGGTCGACACTGAAGCTTTCTTT. This chain uses TRBV10-3 with TRBJ1-1, with D uncertain. The CDR3 runs 14 residues. In germline, CDR1 is ENHRY, CDR2 SYGVKD. Trimming stripped 0 bases from V and 3 bases from J, with 8 bases between.